This paragraph covers one T cell receptor (beta chain) sequence. These data originate in a study of cytomegalovirus exposure and HLA in healthy donors. Looked up from germline, CDR1 is LNHDA and CDR2 is SQIVND (reference sequence). This CDR3 comprises 16 residues. The trim removed 3 bases at V and 4 bases at J, leaving 10 bases unmatched. It was with 60 Vbeta and 13 Jbeta primers that the PCR ran. The repertoire was sequenced with immunoSEQ multiplex PCR; TCRdb's copy has only in-frame clones and lacks some. The data contain about 140,000 clones, roughly 80% of them singletons. The clonotype comes from a female donor in good health and CMV-seronegative. Sample: PBMCs. This sequence joins TRBV19 and TRBJ1-1, with 8 bases fitting TRBD1. The chain's CDR3 is CASSIRQGARTTEAFF. CDR3 sequence (DNA): TGTGCCAGTAGTATCCGCCAGGGGGCGAGGACCACTGAAGCTTTCTTT.